This T cell receptor (beta chain) stems from a study of cytotoxic CD8 clonotypes in ibrutinib-treated CLL. This CDR3 region has 15 residues. V gave up 0 bases and J gave up 2 bases, with 11 bases separating them. CDR1 is MNHEY, CDR2 SVGAGI, per germline. Assay: immunoSEQ multiplex PCR; the TCRdb copy retains only in-frame clones and omits some. The sample yields around 160,000 clones, approximately 80% seen once. The source of this sequence is a human donor with chronic lymphocytic leukemia. The specimen comprised PBMCs, sampled after 12 months of ibrutinib treatment. J is TRBJ2-7 and V is TRBV6-5; maybe TRBD1 (6 bases). This CDR3 reads CASSYSGQSTYEQYF. CDR3 nucleotides: TGTGCCAGCAGTTACTCCGGACAGAGTACCTACGAGCAGTACTTC.